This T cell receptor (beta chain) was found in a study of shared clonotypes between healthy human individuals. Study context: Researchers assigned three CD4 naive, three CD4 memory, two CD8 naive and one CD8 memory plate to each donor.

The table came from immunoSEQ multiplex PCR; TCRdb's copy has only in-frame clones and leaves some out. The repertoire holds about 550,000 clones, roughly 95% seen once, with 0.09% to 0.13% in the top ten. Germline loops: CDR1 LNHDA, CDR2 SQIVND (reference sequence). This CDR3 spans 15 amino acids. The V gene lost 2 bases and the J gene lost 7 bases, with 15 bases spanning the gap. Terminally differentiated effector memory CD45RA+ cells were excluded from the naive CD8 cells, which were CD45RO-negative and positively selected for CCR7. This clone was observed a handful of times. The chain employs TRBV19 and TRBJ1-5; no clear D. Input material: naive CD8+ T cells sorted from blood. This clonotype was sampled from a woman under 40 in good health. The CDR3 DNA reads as TGTGCCAGTAGTATAATGATCGGGGAGGGACAGCCCCAGCATTTT. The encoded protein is CASSIMIGEGQPQHF. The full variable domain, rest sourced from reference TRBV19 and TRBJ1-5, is DGGITQSPKYLFRKEGQNVTLSCEQNLNHDAMYWYRQDPGQGLRLIYYSQIVNDFQKGDIAEGYSVSREKKESFPLTVTSAQKNPTAFYLCASSIMIGEGQPQHFGDGTRLSIL.